This T cell receptor (beta chain) was recorded in a study of T cell responses to AZD1222 COVID-19 vaccine. Study background: Second doses were pooled across both intervals (about 4 or about 12 weeks).

To note about this clone: The antigen remains unidentified.

Study findings and constraints: Nearly half of spike-specific TCRs reportedly target unmutated variant regions. White British ancestry dominated among donors, who included more females, and clonal diversity was possibly underestimated.

The data were produced by immunoSEQ multiplex PCR, yet TCRdb's version contains in-frame clones alone and is incomplete. The table has fewer than 150,000 clones, around 90% seen once. Source: peripheral blood, taken on day 0 of AZD1222 vaccination. The sequence was collected from an adult in good health.

CDR3 residues: CASSLAGTGEAEAFF. The DNA for the CDR3 is TGTGCCAGCAGCTTAGCGGGGACAGGGGAAGCTGAAGCTTTCTTT. V is TRBV13 and J is TRBJ1-1, with 10 bases lining up with TRBD1. V trimming: 1 base; J trimming: 6 bases; junction bases outside the gene matches: 5. The CDR3 is made up of 15 amino acids. Looked up from germline, CDR1 is PRHDT and CDR2 is FYEKMQ (reference sequence).